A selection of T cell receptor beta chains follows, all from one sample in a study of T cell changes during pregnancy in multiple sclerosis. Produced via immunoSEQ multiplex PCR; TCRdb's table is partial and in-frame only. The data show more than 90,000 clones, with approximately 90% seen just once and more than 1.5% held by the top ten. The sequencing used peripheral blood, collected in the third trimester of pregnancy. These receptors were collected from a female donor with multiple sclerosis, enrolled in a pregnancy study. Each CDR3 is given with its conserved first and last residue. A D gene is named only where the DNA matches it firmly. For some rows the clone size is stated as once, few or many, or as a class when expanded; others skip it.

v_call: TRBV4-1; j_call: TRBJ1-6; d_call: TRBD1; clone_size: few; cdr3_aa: CASSPAQGAESPLHF; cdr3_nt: TGCGCCAGCAGCCCCGCGCAGGGGGCGGAATCACCCCTCCACTTT
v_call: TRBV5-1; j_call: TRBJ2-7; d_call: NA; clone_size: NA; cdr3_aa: CASSPVRLGTYEQYF; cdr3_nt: TGCGCCAGCAGCCCCGTTAGACTGGGTACCTACGAGCAGTACTTC
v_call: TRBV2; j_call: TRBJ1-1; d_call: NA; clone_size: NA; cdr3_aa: CAHSREENTEAFF; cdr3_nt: TGTGCCCATAGTCGGGAAGAGAACACTGAAGCTTTCTTT
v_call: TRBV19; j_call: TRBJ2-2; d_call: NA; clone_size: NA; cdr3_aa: CASSTDPNTGELFF; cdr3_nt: TGTGCCAGTTCGACAGACCCGAACACCGGGGAGCTGTTTTTT
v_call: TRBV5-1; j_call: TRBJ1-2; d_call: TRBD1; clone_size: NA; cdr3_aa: CASSLVPGGFYGYTF; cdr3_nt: TGCGCCAGCAGCTTGGTTCCAGGGGGATTTTATGGCTACACCTTC
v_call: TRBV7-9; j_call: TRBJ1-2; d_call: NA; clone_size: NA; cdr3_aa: CASSFGFLYGYTF; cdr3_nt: TGTGCCAGCAGCTTCGGGTTTCTCTATGGCTACACCTTC
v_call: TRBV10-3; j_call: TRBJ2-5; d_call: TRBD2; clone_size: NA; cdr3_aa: CAISEPRTSGGQETQYF; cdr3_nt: TGTGCCATCAGTGAGCCCCGGACTAGCGGGGGACAAGAGACCCAGTACTTC
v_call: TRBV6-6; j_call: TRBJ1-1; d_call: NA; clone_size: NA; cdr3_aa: CASSYEVRARGTEAFF; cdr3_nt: TGTGCCAGCAGTTACGAGGTGAGGGCTCGAGGCACTGAAGCTTTCTTT
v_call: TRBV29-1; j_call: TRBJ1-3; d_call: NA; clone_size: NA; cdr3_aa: CSVGLSRGNTIYF; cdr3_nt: TGCAGCGTTGGTTTAAGCAGGGGAAACACCATATATTTT
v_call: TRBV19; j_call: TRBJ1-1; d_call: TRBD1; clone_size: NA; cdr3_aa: CASSMRESRDRSLNTEAFF; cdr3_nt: TGTGCCAGTAGTATGAGGGAAAGTCGGGACAGAAGTCTGAACACTGAAGCTTTCTTT
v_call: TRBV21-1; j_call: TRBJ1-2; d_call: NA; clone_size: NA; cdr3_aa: CASSKGNVPRSRLGYTF; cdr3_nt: TGTGCCAGCAGCAAAGGAAACGTCCCCCGATCCAGGCTTGGCTACACCTTC
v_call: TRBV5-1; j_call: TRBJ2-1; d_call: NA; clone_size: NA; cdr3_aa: CASAPGSYNEQFF; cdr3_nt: TGCGCCAGCGCCCCAGGGTCCTACAATGAGCAGTTCTTC
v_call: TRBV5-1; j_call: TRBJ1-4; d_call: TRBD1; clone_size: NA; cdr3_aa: CASSSNRGLEKLFF; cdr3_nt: TGCGCCAGCAGCTCAAACAGGGGGCTCGAAAAACTGTTTTTT
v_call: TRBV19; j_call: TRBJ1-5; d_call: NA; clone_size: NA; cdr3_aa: CASTDPPSWRSSNQPQHF; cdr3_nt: TGTGCCAGTACCGACCCCCCCTCTTGGAGGAGCAGCAATCAGCCCCAGCATTTT
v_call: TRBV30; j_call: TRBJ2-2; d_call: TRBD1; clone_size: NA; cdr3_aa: CAFKLGQGAAGELFF; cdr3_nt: TGTGCCTTCAAACTTGGACAGGGGGCTGCCGGGGAGCTGTTTTTT
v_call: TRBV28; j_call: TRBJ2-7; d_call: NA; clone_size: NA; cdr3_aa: CASSPSGFIGAYEQYF; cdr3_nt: TGTGCCAGCAGTCCGTCAGGATTCATTGGTGCCTACGAGCAGTACTTC
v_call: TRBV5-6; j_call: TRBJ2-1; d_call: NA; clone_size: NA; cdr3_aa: CASSSTGSSYNEQFF; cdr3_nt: TGTGCCAGCAGCTCTACAGGAAGCTCCTACAATGAGCAGTTCTTC
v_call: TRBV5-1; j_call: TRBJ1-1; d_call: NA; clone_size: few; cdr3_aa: CASSAGPSGTEAFF; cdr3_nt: TGCGCCAGCAGCGCTGGACCCTCGGGAACTGAAGCTTTCTTT
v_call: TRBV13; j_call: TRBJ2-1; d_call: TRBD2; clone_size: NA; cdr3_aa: CASRKLAGAEHNEQFF; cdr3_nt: TGTGCCAGCAGGAAGCTAGCGGGTGCGGAGCACAATGAGCAGTTCTTC
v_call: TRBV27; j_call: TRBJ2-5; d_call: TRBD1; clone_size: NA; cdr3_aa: CASSLRQGIGETQYF; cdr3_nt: TGTGCCAGCAGTCTACGACAGGGGATAGGAGAGACCCAGTACTTC
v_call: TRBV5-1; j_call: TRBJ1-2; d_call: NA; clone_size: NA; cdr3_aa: CASSFEPMEGYTF; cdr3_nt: TGCGCCAGCAGCTTTGAACCAATGGAGGGCTACACCTTC
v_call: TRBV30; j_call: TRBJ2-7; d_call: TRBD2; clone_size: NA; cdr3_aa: CAWSVPSGTYEQYF; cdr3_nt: TGTGCCTGGAGTGTACCGAGCGGGACCTACGAGCAGTACTTC
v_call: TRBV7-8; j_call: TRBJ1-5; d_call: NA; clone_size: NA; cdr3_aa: CASSFFGGAQPQHF; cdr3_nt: TGTGCCAGCAGCTTCTTCGGGGGAGCGCAGCCCCAGCATTTT
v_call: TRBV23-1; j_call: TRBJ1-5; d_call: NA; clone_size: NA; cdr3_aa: CASSQSRERNQPQHF; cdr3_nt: TGCGCCAGCAGTCAATCGAGGGAACGGAATCAGCCCCAGCATTTT
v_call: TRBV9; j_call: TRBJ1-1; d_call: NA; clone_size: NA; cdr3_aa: CASSVGSLGSTEAFF; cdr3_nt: TGTGCCAGCAGCGTAGGATCGCTGGGGAGCACTGAAGCTTTCTTT
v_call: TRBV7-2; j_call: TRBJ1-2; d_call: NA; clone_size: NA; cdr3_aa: CASSLVRGSTYPYGYTF; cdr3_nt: TGTGCCAGCAGCTTAGTACGGGGATCCACCTATCCCTATGGCTACACCTTC
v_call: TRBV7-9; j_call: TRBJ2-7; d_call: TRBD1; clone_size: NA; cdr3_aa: CASSPRDRGHEQYF; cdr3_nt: TGTGCCAGCAGCCCCCGGGACAGGGGGCACGAGCAGTACTTC
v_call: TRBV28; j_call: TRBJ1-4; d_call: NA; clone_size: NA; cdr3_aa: CASSPRVGSREKLFF; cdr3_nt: TGTGCCAGCAGCCCCAGGGTGGGGTCGCGTGAAAAACTGTTTTTT
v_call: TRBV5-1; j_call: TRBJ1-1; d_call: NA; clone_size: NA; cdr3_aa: CASSLMTASGNTEAFF; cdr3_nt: TGCGCCAGCAGCTTAATGACAGCATCTGGGAACACTGAAGCTTTCTTT
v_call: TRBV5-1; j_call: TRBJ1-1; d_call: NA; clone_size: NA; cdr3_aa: CASSRGGRTTEAFF; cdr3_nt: TGCGCCAGCAGCCGGGGGGGGCGCACAACTGAAGCTTTCTTT
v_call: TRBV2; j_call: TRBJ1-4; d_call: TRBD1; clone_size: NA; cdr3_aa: CASDTPGGFEEKLFF; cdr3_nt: TGTGCCAGTGATACCCCAGGGGGCTTCGAAGAAAAACTGTTTTTT
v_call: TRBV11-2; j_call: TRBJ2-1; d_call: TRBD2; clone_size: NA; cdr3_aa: CASSSLREAGKIF; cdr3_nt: TGTGCCAGCAGCTCCTTGAGGGAAGCGGGAAAGATCTTC